This T cell receptor (beta chain) was captured in a study of blood T cell repertoires in COVID-19. Across the study: The United States, Italy and Spain were the sources of the acute and convalescent COVID-19 samples. The analysed material was cDNA or gDNA that came from T cells, B-cell-depleted T cells, or PBMCs.

Germline CDR1 and CDR2: MNHEY and SMNVEV (reference sequence). The ends lost 2 bases at V and 7 bases at J; junction bases unmatched: 7. This CDR3 is built from 14 residues. In Seattle, patients joined the study during active infection and were tracked longitudinally. The authors' processing: Researchers report that nucleated cell counts were estimated from reference gene primer amplification. The data were produced by immunoSEQ multiplex PCR, yet TCRdb's version contains in-frame clones alone and is incomplete. V and J calls and clone size are as listed in that table; D and trimming were resolved from the DNA. The sample contains a few hundred thousand clones, roughly 90% of which appear only once.

This chain connects TRBV27 to TRBJ1-1; 7 bases align to TRBD1. The TCR comes from a young woman with COVID-19, enrolled during active disease. Sequenced input: peripheral blood. CDR3 sequence: CASSLTGAQIEAFF. The CDR3 coding sequence is TGTGCCAGCAGTTTAACAGGGGCGCAAATTGAAGCTTTCTTT.